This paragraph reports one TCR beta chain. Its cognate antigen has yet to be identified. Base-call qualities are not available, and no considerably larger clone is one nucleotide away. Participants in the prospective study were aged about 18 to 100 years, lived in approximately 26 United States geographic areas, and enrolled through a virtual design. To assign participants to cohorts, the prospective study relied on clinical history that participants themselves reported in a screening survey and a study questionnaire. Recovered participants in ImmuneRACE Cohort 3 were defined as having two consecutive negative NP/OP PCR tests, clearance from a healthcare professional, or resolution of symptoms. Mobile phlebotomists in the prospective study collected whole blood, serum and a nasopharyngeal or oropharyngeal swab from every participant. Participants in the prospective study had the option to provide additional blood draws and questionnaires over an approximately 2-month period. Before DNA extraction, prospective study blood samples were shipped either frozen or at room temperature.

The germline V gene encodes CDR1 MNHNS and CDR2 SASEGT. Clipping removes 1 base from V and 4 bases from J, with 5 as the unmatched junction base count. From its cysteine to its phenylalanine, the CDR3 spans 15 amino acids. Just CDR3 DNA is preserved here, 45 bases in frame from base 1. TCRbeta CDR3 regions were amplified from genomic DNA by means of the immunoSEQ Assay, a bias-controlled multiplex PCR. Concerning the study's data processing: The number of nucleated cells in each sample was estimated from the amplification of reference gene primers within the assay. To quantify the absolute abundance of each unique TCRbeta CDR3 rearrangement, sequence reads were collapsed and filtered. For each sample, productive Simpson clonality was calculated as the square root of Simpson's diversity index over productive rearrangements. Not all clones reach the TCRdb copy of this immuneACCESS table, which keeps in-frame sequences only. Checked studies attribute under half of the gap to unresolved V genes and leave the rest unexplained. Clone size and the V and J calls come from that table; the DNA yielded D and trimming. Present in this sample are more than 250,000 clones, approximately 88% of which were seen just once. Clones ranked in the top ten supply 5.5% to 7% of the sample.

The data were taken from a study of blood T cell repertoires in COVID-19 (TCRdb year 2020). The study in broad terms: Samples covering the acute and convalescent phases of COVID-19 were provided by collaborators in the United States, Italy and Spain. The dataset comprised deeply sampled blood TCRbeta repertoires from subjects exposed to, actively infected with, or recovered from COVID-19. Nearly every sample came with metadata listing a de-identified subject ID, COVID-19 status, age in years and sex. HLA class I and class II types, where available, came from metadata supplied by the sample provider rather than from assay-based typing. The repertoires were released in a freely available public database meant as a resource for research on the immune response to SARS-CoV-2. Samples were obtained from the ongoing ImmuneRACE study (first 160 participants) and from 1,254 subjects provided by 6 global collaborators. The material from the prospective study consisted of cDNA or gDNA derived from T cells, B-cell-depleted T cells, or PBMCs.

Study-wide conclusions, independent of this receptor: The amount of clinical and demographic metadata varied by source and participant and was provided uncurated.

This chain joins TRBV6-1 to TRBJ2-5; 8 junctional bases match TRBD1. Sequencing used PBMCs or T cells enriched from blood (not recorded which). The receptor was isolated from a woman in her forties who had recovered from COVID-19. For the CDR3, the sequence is CASSEVAGGLETQYF. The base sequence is TGTGCCAGCAGTGAAGTGGCAGGGGGCCTAGAGACCCAGTACTTC.